This paragraph reports one T cell receptor (beta chain). The antigen is not known. The data belong to a study of cytomegalovirus exposure and HLA in healthy donors. Regarding the study as a whole: TCR sequences were mostly rare, though some public TCRs occurred in many donors. Cytomegalovirus status, reportedly, was diagnosed with high specificity and sensitivity by the classifier.

Losses at the gene ends were 7 bases for V and 2 bases for J; bases not matched to a gene: 13. CDR1 is MDHEN, CDR2 SYDVKM, per germline. This CDR3 is 18 amino acids long. The data were produced by immunoSEQ multiplex PCR, yet TCRdb's version contains in-frame clones alone and is incomplete. Of 75,000 to 90,000 clones in the sample, 85% to 95% were seen once. The clonotype originates from a woman aged 18-29 years in good health and CMV-seronegative. The chain links TRBV28 to TRBJ2-6; 8 bases fit TRBD1. Sequencing was done on a sample of PBMCs. CDR3 nucleotides: TGTGCCAGCACCCCTACATCCCCAGGGGGCGCTGGGGCCAACGTCCTGACTTTC. Translation: CASTPTSPGGAGANVLTF.